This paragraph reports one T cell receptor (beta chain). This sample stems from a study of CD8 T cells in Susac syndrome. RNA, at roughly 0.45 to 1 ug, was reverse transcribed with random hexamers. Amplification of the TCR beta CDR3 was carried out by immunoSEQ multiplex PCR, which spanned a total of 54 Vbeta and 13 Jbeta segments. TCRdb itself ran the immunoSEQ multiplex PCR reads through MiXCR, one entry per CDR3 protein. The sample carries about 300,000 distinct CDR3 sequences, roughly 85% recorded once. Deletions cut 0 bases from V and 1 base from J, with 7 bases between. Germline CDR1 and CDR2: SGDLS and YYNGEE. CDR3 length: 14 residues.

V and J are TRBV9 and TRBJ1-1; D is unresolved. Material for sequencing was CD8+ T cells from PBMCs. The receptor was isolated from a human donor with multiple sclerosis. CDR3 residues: CASSVGVRNTEAFF. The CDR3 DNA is TGTGCCAGCAGCGTAGGGGTGAGGAACACTGAAGCTTTCTTT.